The rows below give T cell receptor beta chains drawn from one sample of a study of tumor-infiltrating lymphocytes in primary liver carcinoma. MiXCR, applied by TCRdb to the multiplex PCR reads, yields one record per CDR3 protein. The table lists 250,000 to 400,000 distinct CDR3 sequences, 65% of them singletons. Sequencing used peripheral blood. The receptors derive from a man in his forties with primary liver carcinoma and hepatitis B virus infection. Both conserved end residues are part of each CDR3. The order of the fields is V gene, clone size, CDR3 protein. Rows may omit the clone size; those that give it use once, few, many or a size class.

TRBV30 | - | CASSPAGGPGQYF
TRBV12-3/TRBV12-4 | many | CASSPGRNEKLFF
TRBV28 | - | CASSRMSNPPQHF
TRBV5-1 | few | CASSPNSATASYEQYF
TRBV5-1 | few | CASRLGLAEETQYF
TRBV25-1 | - | CASSEWGEAVREKLFF
TRBV29-1 | - | CSGPFFFEGNQLQHF
TRBV28 | - | CASRDRGFGELFF
TRBV6-5 | few | CASRPSGIEETQYF
TRBV10-1 | many | CASKQGNTIYF
TRBV5-4 | once | CASSPGTSGTYEQFF
TRBV7-8 | many | CASSLGAGTQSTDTQYF
TRBV11-2 | once | CASRSQGLAGGGAGGLFF
TRBV11-1 | - | CASSLRRALYQETQYF
TRBV5-6 | - | CASFQIGNSYNEQFF
TRBV11-2 | many | CASRGGAVGRNIQYF
TRBV12-3/TRBV12-4 | many | CASSSDRGFYEQYF
TRBV6-1 | - | CVTTYVGTQYF
TRBV12-3/TRBV12-4 | many | CASSLMPPGGNQAFF
TRBV11-1 | - | CAITAGTGVETQYF
TRBV28 | - | CASRGAGGPYEQYF
TRBV6-5 | - | CASSYRLASGPHEQYF